This T cell receptor beta chain was profiled in a study of T cells after posttransplantation cyclophosphamide. Study conclusions and caveats: Donor-recipient repertoire similarity was low at 1-2 months, rising over year one. Recipient CMV seropositivity and CMV reactivation strongly tracked TRB clonality.

Worth noting for this clone: The antigen is not known.

Only in-frame clones appear in the TCRdb table, and some are missing; sequencing was by immunoSEQ multiplex PCR. The sample has around 47,000 clones; approximately 94% are singletons. On the day of bone marrow donation, the related graft donor provided peripheral blood. Per the germline V gene, CDR1 is SGHAT and CDR2 is FQNNGV. The CDR3 length is 13 residues. V was pared by 2 bases and J by 11 bases, with 7 bases of the junction left unmatched. The clonotype comes from a woman younger than 45 in good health and a related stem cell transplant donor. The chain uses TRBV11-2 and TRBJ1-1; 8 nucleotides match TRBD1. Sequencing used PBMCs. The CDR3 loop reads CASSLTDRGDAFF. Written as DNA, the CDR3 is TGTGCCAGCAGCTTAACCGACAGGGGAGACGCTTTCTTT.